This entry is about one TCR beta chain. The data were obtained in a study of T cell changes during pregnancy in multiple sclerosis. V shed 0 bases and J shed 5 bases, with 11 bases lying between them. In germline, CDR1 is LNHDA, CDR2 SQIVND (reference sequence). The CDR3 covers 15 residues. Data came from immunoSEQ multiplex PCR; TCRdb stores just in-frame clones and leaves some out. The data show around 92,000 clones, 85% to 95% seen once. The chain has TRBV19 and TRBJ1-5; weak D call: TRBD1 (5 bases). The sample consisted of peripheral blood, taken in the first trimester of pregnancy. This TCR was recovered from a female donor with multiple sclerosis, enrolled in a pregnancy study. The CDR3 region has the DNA TGTGCCAGTAGTATAGACCCAGGGATCGATCAGCCCCAGCATTTT. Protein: CASSIDPGIDQPQHF. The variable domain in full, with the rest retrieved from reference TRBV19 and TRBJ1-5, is DGGITQSPKYLFRKEGQNVTLSCEQNLNHDAMYWYRQDPGQGLRLIYYSQIVNDFQKGDIAEGYSVSREKKESFPLTVTSAQKNPTAFYLCASSIDPGIDQPQHFGDGTRLSIL.